Presented here are 5 T cell receptor beta chains from one specimen sequenced in a study of cytomegalovirus exposure and HLA in healthy donors. Use of 60 Vbeta and 13 Jbeta primers characterized the PCR. Generated by immunoSEQ multiplex PCR, the TCRdb table keeps only in-frame clones and is missing some. Across roughly 190,000 clones, the top ten clones capture 0.75% to 0.85% of the sample. Sample: PBMCs. The receptors shown here come from a woman in her late teens or twenties in good health and CMV-seropositive.

J is TRBJ1-5 and V is TRBV4-1, with D possibly TRBD1 on 5 matching bases. This CDR3 comprises 15 residues. V was pared by 4 bases and J by 5 bases, with 15 bases between. Germline-derived CDR1 and CDR2 are MGHRA and YSYEKL. The CDR3 DNA reads as TGCGCCAGCAGCCTGAAGTGGGGGGATGATCAGCCCCAGCATTTT. The encoded protein is CASSLKWGDDQPQHF.

This sequence joins TRBV7-6 and TRBJ2-2; the match to TRBD2 covers 10 bases. There are 17 residues in the CDR3. Germline assignment: CDR1 SGHVS and CDR2 FNYEAQ. V was clipped by 1 base and J by 7 bases; unmatched bases: 9. The CDR3 DNA sequence: TGTGCCAGCAGCTTAGAGGGGAGCGGGGGGGCGGACGGGGAGCTGTTTTTT. Protein sequence: CASSLEGSGGADGELFF.

The chain couples TRBV5-1 to TRBJ2-5; TRBD1 is a possible D gene (5 bases). CDR1 SGHRS and CDR2 YFSETQ come from the germline V gene. The germline V and J ends were trimmed by 7 bases and 2 bases, with 12 bases remaining between them. The CDR3 consists of 13 residues. Here the CDR3 DNA reads TGCGCCAGCTGTGGGGCTCCGCAAGAGACCCAGTACTTC. Translating it yields CASCGAPQETQYF.

The chain links TRBV19 to TRBJ2-7; 8 bases align to TRBD1. Germline V CDR1 and CDR2: LNHDA, SQIVND (reference sequence). The CDR3 is 19 amino acids. Trimming removed 4 bases from V and 4 bases from J; junction bases left unmatched: 21. The CDR3: CASSKTQLGSGTGMYEQYF. The CDR3 bases are TGTGCCAGTAGTAAAACCCAATTGGGCTCCGGGACAGGAATGTACGAGCAGTACTTC.

The chain is built from TRBV5-8 and TRBJ2-3, with TRBD1 identical over 7 bases. From germline, CDR1 is SGHTS and CDR2 YDEGEE. CDR3 size: 15 residues. Trimming at V came to 0 bases and at J to 2 bases, leaving 3 bases not matched to a gene. The CDR3 loop is CASSLGQGYTDTQYF. CDR3 DNA sequence: TGTGCCAGCAGCTTGGGACAGGGATACACAGATACGCAGTATTTT. The full variable domain, rest sourced from reference TRBV5-8 and TRBJ2-3, is EAGVTQSPTHLIKTRGQQATLRCSPISGHTSVYWYQQALGLGLQFLLWYDEGEERNRGNFPPRFSGRQFPNYSSELNVNALELEDSALYLCASSLGQGYTDTQYFGPGTRLTVL.